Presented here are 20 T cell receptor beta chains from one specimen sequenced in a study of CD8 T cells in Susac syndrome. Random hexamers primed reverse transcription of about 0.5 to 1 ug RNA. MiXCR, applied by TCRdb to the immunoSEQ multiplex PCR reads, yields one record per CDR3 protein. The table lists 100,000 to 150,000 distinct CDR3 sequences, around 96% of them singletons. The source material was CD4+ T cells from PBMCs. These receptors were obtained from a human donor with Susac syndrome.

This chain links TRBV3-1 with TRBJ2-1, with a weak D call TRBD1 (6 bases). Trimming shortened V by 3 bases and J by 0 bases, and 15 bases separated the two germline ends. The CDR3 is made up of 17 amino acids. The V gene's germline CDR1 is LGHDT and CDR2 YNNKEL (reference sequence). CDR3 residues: CASSHPQGFLSYNEQFF. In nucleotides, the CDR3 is TGTGCCAGCAGCCACCCCCAGGGGTTCCTCTCCTACAATGAGCAGTTCTTC.

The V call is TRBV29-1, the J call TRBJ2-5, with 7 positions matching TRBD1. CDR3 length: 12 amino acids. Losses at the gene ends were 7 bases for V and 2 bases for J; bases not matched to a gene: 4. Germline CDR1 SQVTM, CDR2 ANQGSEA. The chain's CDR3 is CSAIQGQETQYF. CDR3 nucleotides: TGCAGCGCCATACAGGGGCAAGAGACCCAGTACTTC.

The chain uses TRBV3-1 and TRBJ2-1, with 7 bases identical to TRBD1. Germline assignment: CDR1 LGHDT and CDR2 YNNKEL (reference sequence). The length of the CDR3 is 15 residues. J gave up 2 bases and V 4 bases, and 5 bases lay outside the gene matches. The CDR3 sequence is CASSPGQETYNEQFF. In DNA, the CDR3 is TGTGCCAGCAGCCCAGGACAGGAGACCTACAATGAGCAGTTCTTC.

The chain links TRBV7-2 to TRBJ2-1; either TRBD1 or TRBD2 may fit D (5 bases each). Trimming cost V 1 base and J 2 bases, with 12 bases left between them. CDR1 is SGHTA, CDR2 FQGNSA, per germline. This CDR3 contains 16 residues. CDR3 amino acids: CASSLGDRGAYNEQFF. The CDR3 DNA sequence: TGTGCCAGCAGCTTAGGGGATCGAGGGGCCTACAATGAGCAGTTCTTC.

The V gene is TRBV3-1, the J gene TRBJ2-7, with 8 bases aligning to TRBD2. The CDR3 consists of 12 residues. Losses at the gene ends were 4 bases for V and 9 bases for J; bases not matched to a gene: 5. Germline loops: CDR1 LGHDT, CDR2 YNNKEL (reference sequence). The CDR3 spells CASSPGLARQYF. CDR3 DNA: TGTGCCAGCAGCCCTGGACTAGCTAGGCAGTACTTC.

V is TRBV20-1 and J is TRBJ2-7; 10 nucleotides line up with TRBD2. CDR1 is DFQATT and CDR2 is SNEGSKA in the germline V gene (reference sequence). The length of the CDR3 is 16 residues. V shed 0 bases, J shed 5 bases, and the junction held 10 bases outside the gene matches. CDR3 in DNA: TGCAGTGCTAGAGATCGGCTAGCGGGAGCAAAGAACGAGCAGTACTTC. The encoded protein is CSARDRLAGAKNEQYF.

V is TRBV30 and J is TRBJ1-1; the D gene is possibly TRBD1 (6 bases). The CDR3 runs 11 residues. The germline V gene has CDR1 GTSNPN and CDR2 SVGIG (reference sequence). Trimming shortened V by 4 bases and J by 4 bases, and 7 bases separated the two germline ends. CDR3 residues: CAWTGATEAFF. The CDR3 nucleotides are TGTGCCTGGACAGGGGCCACTGAAGCTTTCTTT.

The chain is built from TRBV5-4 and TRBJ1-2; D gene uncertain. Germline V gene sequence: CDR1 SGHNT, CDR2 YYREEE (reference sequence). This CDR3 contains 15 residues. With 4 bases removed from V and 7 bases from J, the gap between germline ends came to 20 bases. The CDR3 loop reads CASSVYDRALLGYTF. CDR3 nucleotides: TGTGCCAGCAGCGTCTACGATCGGGCCCTTCTTGGCTACACCTTC.

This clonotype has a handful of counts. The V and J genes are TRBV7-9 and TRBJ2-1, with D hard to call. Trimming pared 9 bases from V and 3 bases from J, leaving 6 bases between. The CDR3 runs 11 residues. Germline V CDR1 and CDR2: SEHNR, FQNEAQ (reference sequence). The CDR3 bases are TGTGCCAGTACCGGCTACAATGAGCAGTTCTTC. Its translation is CASTGYNEQFF.

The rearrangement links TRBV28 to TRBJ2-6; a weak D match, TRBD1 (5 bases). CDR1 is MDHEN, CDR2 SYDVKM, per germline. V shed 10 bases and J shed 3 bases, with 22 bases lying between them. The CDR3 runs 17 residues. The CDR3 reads CATSPGGRVGGANVLTF. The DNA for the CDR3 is TGTGCCACATCCCCCGGCGGCAGGGTCGGTGGGGCCAACGTCCTGACTTTC.

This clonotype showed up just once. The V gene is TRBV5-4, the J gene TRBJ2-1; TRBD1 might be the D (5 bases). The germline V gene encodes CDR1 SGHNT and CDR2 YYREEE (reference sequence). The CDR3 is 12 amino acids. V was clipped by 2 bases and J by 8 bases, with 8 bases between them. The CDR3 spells CASSFRVDEQFF. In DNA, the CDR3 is TGTGCCAGCAGCTTCAGGGTCGATGAGCAGTTCTTC.

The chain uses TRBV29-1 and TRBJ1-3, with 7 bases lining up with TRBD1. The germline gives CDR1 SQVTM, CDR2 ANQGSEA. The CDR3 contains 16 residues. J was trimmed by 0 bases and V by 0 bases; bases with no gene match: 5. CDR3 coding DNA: TGCAGCGTTGAAGACTACAGGGGCGGCTCTGGAAACACCATATATTTT. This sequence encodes CSVEDYRGGSGNTIYF.

This CDR3 reads CAWSRGDATKNIQYF. The CDR3 DNA sequence: TGTGCCTGGAGCCGGGGGGACGCGACCAAAAACATTCAGTACTTC. The chain couples TRBV30 to TRBJ2-4, with TRBD2 matching over 7 bases. This CDR3 has 15 amino acids. Germline assignment: CDR1 GTSNPN and CDR2 SVGIG (reference sequence). Germline trimming cut 3 bases from V and 2 bases from J; bases unmatched to any gene: 7. The variable domain in full, completed from reference TRBV30 and TRBJ2-4, reads SQTIHQWPATLVQPVGSPLSLECTVEGTSNPNLYWYRQAAGRGLQLLFYSVGIGQISSEVPQNLSASRPQDRQFILSSKKLLLSDSGFYLCAWSRGDATKNIQYFGAGTRLSVL.

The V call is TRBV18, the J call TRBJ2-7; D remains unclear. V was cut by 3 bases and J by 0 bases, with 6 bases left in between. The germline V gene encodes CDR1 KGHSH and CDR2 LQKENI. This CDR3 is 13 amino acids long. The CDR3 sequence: CASSPDVSYEQYF. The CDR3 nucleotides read TGTGCCAGCTCACCGGACGTCTCCTACGAGCAGTACTTC.

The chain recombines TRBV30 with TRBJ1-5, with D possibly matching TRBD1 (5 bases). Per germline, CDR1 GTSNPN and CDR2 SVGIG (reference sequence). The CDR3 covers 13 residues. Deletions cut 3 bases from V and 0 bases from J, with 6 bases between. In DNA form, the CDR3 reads TGTGCCTGGAGCCAGGGTAGCAATCAGCCCCAGCATTTT. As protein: CAWSQGSNQPQHF.

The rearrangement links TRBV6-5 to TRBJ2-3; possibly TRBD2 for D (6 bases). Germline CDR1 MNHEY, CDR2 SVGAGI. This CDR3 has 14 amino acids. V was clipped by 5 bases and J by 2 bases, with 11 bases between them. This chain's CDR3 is CASSPGLNTDTQYF. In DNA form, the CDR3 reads TGTGCCAGCAGTCCGGGACTTAACACAGATACGCAGTATTTT.

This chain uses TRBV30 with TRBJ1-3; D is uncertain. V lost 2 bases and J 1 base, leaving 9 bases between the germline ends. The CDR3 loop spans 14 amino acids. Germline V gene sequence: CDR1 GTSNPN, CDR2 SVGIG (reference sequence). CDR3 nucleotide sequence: TGTGCCTGGAGTTCGGGAGCGTCTGGAAACACCATATATTTT. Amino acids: CAWSSGASGNTIYF.

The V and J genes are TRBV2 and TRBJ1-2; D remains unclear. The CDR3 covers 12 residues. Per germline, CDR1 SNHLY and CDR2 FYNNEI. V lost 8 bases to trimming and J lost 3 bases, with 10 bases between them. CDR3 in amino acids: CASVTEYYGYTF. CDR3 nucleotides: TGTGCCAGCGTTACAGAGTACTATGGCTACACCTTC.

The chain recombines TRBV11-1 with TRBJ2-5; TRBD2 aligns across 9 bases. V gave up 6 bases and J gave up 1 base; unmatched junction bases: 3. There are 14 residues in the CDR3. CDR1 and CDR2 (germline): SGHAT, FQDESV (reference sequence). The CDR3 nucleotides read TGTGCCAGCAGGACGACTAGCGGCCAAGAGACCCAGTACTTC. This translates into CASRTTSGQETQYF.

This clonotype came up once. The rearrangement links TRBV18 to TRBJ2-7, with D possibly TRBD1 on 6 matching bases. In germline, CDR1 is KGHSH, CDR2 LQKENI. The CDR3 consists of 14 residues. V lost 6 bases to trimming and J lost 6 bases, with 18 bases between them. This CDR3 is CASSPYRENGEQYF. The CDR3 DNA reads TGTGCCAGCTCCCCATACAGGGAAAACGGCGAGCAGTACTTC.